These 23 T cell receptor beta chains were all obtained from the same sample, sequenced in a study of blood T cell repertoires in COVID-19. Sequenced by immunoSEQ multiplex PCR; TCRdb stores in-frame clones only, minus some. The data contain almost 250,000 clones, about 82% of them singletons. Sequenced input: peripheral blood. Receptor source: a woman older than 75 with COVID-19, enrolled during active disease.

This CDR3 is CASSQSTGGLNIQYF. The CDR3 nucleotides read TGCGCCAGCAGCCAATCGACAGGGGGCTTAAACATTCAGTACTTC. The genes are TRBV4-1 and TRBJ2-4; 10 bases are a match to TRBD1. Germline V gene lookup returns CDR1 MGHRA and CDR2 YSYEKL. With V trimmed by 2 bases and J by 6 bases, 4 bases remained unmatched. CDR3 length equals 15 residues.

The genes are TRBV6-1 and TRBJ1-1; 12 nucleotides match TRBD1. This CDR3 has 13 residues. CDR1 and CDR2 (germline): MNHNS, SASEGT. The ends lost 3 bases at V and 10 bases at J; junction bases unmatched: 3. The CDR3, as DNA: TGTGCCAGCAGTGATGGGACAGGGGGCAGAGCTTTCTTT. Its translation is CASSDGTGGRAFF.

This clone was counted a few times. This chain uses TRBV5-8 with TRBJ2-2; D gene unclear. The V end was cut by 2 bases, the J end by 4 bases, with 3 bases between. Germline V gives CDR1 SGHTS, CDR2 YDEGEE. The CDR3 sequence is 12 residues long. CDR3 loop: CASSFGTGELFF. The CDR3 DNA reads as TGTGCCAGCAGCTTCGGCACCGGGGAGCTGTTTTTT. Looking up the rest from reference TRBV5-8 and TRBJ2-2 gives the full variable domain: EAGVTQSPTHLIKTRGQQATLRCSPISGHTSVYWYQQALGLGLQFLLWYDEGEERNRGNFPPRFSGRQFPNYSSELNVNALELEDSALYLCASSFGTGELFFGEGSRLTVL.

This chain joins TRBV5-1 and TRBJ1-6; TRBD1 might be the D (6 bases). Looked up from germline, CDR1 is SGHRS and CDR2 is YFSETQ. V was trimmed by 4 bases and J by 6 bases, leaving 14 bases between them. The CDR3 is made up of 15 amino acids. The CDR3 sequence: CASSPIGDTNSPLHF. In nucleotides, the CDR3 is TGCGCCAGCAGCCCGATAGGGGACACTAATTCACCCCTCCACTTT.

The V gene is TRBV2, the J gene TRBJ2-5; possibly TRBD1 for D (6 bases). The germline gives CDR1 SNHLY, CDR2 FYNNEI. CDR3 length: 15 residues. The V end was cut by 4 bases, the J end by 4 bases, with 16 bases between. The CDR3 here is CASSVDSRGGETQYF. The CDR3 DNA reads TGTGCCAGCAGTGTGGACAGCCGAGGAGGAGAGACCCAGTACTTC.

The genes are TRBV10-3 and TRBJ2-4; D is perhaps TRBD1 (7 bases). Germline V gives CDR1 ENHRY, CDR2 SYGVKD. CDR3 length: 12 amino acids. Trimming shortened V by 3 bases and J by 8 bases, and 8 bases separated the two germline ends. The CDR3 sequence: CAISDRGDIQYF. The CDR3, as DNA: TGTGCCATCAGTGACAGGGGGGACATTCAGTACTTC.

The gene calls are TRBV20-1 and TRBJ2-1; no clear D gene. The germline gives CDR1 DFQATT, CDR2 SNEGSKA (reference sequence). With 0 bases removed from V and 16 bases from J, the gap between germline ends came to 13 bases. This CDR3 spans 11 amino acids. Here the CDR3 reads CSARDFPLLFF. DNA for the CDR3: TGCAGTGCTAGAGATTTCCCCCTCCTCTTCTTC.

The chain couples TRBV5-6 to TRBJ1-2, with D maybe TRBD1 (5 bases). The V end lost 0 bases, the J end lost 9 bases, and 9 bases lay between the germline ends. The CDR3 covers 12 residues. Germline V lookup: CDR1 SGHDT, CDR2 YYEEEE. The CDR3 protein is CASSLAGTSYTF. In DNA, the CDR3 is TGTGCCAGCAGCTTGGCCGGGACTAGCTACACCTTC.

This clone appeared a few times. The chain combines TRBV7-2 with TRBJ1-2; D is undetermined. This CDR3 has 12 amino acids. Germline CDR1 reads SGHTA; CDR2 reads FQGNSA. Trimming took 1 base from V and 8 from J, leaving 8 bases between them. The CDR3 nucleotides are TGTGCCAGCAGCTTAGAAGTGGGCGGCTACACCTTC. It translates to CASSLEVGGYTF.

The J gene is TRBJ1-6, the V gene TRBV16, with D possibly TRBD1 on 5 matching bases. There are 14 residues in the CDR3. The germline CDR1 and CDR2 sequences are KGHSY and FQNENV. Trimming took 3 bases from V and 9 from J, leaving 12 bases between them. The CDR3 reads CASSHPVGGSPLHF. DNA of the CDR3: TGTGCCAGCAGCCATCCCGTCGGGGGTTCACCCCTCCACTTT.

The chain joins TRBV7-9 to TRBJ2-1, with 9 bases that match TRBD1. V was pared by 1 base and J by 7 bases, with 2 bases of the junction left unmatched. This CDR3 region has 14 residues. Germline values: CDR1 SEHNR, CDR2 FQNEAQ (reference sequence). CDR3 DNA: TGTGCCAGCAGCTTAGGGACAGGGGAAAATGAGCAGTTCTTC. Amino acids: CASSLGTGENEQFF.

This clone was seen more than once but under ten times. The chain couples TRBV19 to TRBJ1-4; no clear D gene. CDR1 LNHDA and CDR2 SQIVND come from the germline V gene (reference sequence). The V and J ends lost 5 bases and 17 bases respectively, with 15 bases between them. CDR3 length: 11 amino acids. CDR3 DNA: TGTGCCAGTAGTTCGGTACTGCAGGTATTTTTT. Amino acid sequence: CASSSVLQVFF.

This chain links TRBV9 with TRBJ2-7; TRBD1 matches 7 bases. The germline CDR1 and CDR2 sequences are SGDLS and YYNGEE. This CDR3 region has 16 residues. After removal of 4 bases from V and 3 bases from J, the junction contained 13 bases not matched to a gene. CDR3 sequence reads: CASSPPAADRDYEQYV. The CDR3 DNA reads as TGTGCCAGCAGCCCCCCAGCCGCCGACAGGGACTACGAGCAGTACGTC.

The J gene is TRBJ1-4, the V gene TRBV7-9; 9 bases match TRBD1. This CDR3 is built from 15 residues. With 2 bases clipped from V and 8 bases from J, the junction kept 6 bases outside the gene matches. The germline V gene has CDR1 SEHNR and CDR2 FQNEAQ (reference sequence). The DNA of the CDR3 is TGTGCCAGCAGCTTAATGGGACAGGGAAGCGAAAAACTGTTTTTT. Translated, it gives CASSLMGQGSEKLFF.

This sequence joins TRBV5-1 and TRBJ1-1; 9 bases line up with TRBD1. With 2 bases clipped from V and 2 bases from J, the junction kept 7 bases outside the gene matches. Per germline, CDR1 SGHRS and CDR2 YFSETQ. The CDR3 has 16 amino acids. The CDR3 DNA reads TGCGCCAGCAGCTTACAGGGGGCAACCTTAAACACTGAAGCTTTCTTT. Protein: CASSLQGATLNTEAFF.

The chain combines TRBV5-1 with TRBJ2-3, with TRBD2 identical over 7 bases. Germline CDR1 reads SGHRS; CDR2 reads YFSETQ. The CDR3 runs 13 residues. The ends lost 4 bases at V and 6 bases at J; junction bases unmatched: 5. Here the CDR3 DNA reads TGCGCCAGCAGCCCCGGGGGGACGGATACGCAGTATTTT. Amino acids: CASSPGGTDTQYF.

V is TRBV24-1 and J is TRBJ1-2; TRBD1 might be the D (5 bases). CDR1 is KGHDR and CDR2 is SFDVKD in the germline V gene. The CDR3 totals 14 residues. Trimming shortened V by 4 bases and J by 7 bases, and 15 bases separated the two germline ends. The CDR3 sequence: CATSEKGEVSGYTF. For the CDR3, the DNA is TGTGCCACCAGTGAAAAAGGGGAGGTTTCTGGCTACACCTTC.

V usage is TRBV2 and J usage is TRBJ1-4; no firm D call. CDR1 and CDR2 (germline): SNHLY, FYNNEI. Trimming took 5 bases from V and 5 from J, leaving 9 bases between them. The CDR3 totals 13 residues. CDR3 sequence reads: CASSLGGNEKLFF. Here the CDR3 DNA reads TGTGCCAGCAGTTTAGGAGGAAATGAAAAACTGTTTTTT.

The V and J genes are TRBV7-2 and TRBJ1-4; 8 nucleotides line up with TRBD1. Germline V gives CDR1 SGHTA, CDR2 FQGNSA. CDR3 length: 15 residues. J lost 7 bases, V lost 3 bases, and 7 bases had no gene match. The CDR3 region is CASSFAGGAGEKLFF. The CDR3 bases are TGTGCCAGCAGCTTCGCAGGGGGCGCGGGTGAAAAACTGTTTTTT.

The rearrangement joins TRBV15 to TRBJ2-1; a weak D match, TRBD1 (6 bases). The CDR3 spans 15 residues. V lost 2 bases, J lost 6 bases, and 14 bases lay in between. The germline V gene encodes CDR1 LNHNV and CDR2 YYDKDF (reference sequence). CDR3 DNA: TGTGCCACCAGCAGACGAGACAGGAAGGTCAATGAGCAGTTCTTC. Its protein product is CATSRRDRKVNEQFF.

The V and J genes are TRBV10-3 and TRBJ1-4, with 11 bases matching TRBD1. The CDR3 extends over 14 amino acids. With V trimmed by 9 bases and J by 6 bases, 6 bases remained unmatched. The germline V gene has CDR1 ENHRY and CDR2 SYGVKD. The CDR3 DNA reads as TGTGCCATTTCCCCGGGACAGGGGGATGAAAAACTGTTTTTT. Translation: CAISPGQGDEKLFF.

Here the CDR3 DNA reads TGTGCCAGCAGCCAAGATACAGAGCAGTTCTTC. It yields the protein CASSQDTEQFF. The rearrangement links TRBV3-1 (or the pseudogene TRBV3-2) to TRBJ2-1; D is unresolved. The V and J ends lost 0 bases and 10 bases respectively, with 4 bases between them. The CDR3 contains 11 residues. Germline assignment: CDR1 LGHDT and CDR2 YNNKEL (reference sequence).

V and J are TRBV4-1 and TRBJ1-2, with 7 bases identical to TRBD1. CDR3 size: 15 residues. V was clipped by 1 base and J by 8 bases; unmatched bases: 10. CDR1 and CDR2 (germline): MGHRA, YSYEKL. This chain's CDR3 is CASSQVTGDRGGYTF. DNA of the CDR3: TGCGCCAGCAGCCAAGTAACAGGGGACAGAGGCGGCTACACCTTC.